This T cell receptor beta chain was identified in a study of shared clonotypes between healthy human individuals. Findings of the study overall: Shared clonotypes across all four donors exceeded non-shared ones in generation probability.

CD8 cells classed as naive were CD45RO-negative and positively selected for CCR7, excluding terminally differentiated effector memory CD45RA+ cells. All the donors were Caucasian adults who lived in Nashville, Tennessee. Sequencing was performed with immunoSEQ multiplex PCR; in TCRdb, only in-frame clones are kept and a portion is missing. Of some 2 million clones in the sample, approximately 94% were seen once. This CDR3 comprises 15 residues. Trimming removed 0 bases at V and 2 bases at J, with 11 bases between. The germline gives CDR1 SGDLS, CDR2 YYNGEE. As regards this clone: Its antigen remains unknown.

This chain uses TRBV9 with TRBJ2-5; D might be TRBD1 or TRBD2, each matching 6 bases. Sequenced material: naive CD8+ T cells sorted from blood. The receptor was isolated from a man aged 18 to 35 in good health. Written as DNA, the CDR3 is TGTGCCAGCAGCGTAGAGGGGGGATTTCAAGAGACCCAGTACTTC. It translates to CASSVEGGFQETQYF.